The present TCR beta chain was sequenced within a study of shared clonotypes between healthy human individuals. Study outcomes and limitations: The naive CD4 repertoires of a few donors were compared, and approximately 5% of clonotypes were shared.

The V gene lost 8 bases and the J gene lost 8 bases, with 19 bases spanning the gap. The CDR3 loop spans 14 amino acids. The germline V gene encodes CDR1 WNHNN and CDR2 SYGVQD (reference sequence). A remark on this clone: Its cognate antigen is unknown.

Clones were sequenced by immunoSEQ multiplex PCR, and TCRdb holds only the in-frame ones, with some missing. The table has about 1.1 million clones, 75% to 85% seen once. Sequenced material: memory CD4+ T cells from PBMCs. Specified subset: CD45RA-negative fraction. V is TRBV10-1 and J is TRBJ2-1, with D possibly TRBD1 on 6 matching bases. This TCR derives from a man between 18 and 35 years old in good health. Some clones in this sample may be carry-over from other donors' samples. The CDR3 sequence: CASSRGGALDEQFF. CDR3 in DNA: TGCGCCAGCTCGCGTGGGGGCGCTCTCGATGAGCAGTTCTTC.